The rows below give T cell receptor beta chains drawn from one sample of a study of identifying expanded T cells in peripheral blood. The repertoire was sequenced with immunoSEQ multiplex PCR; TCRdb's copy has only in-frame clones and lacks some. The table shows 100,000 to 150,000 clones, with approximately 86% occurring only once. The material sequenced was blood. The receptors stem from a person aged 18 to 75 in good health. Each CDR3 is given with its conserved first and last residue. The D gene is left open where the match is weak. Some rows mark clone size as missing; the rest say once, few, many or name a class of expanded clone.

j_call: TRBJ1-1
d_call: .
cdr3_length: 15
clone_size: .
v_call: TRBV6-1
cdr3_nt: TGTGCCAGCAGTGAAGTTTTAGGAGAGAACACTGAAGCTTTCTTT
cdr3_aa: CASSEVLGENTEAFF

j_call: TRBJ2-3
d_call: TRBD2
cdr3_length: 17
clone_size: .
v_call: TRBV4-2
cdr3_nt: TGTGCCAGCAGCCAAGAGGGACTAGCGGGGGGACCCGATACGCAGTATTTT
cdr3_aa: CASSQEGLAGGPDTQYF

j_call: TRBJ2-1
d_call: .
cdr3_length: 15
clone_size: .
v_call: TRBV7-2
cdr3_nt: TGTGCCAGCAGCCAGAGCGGAGGGTCCTACAATGAGCAGTTCTTC
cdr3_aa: CASSQSGGSYNEQFF

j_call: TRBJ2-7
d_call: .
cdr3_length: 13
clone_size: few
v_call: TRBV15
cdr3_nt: TGTGCCACCAGCAGTCCGGCTCGGGGCGAGCAGTACTTC
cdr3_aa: CATSSPARGEQYF

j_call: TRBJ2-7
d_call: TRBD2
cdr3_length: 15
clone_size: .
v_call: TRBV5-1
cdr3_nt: TGCGCCAGCAGCTCTGGAGGGGCGGGAGACTACGAGCAGTACTTC
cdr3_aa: CASSSGGAGDYEQYF

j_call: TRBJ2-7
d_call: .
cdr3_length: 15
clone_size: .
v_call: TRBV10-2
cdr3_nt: TGCGCCAGCAGTGAGTCGGCAGGACGGGATTACGAGCAGTACTTC
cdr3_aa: CASSESAGRDYEQYF

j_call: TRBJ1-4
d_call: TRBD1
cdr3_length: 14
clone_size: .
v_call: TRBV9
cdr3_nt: TGTGCCAGCAGCGTTGGGACAGATAATGAAAAACTGTTTTTT
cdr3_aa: CASSVGTDNEKLFF

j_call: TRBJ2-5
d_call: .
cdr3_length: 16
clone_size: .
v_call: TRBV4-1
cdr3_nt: TGCGCCAGCAGCCAAGTTAAGTCGGGAGAAAAAGAGACCCAGTACTTC
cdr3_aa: CASSQVKSGEKETQYF

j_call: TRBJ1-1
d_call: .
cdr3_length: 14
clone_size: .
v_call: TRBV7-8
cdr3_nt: TGTGCCAGCAGCTTATCCGCAGGGGCTACTGAAGCTTTCTTT
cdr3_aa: CASSLSAGATEAFF

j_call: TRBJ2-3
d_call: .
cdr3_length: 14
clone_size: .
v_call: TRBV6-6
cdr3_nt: TGTGCCAGCAGTTACTCCGGCTTCACGAATACGCAGTATTTT
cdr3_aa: CASSYSGFTNTQYF